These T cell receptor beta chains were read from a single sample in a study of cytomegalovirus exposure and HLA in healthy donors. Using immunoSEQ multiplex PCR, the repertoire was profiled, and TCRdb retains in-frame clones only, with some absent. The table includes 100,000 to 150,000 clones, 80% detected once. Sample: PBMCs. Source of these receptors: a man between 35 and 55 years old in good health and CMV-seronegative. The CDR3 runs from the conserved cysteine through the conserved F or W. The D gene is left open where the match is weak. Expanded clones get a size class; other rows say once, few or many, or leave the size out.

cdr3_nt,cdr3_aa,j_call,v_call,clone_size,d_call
TGTGCCAGCAGTTTGGACAGGGCGGGTGTCGACTATGGCTACACCTTC,CASSLDRAGVDYGYTF,TRBJ1-2,TRBV28,few,TRBD1
TGCAGCGTTGAACTCCTGAACACTGAAGCTTTCTTT,CSVELLNTEAFF,TRBJ1-1,TRBV29-1,NA,NA
TGCAGCGTCGTCCGGGGGGCGCTTGGCTACACCTTC,CSVVRGALGYTF,TRBJ1-2,TRBV29-1,NA,NA
TGTGCCAGCAGCTGGGGGGTGAACACTGAAGCTTTCTTT,CASSWGVNTEAFF,TRBJ1-1,TRBV5-6,NA,NA
TGTGCCAGCAGTAGCGGGAGGGCCTCCTACGAGCAGTACTTC,CASSSGRASYEQYF,TRBJ2-7,TRBV27,NA,TRBD2
TGTGCCAGCAGTCCAAGCCGCGATCGATCAACTGAAGCTTTCTTT,CASSPSRDRSTEAFF,TRBJ1-1,TRBV2,NA,NA
TGTGCCAGCAGCTTGCGGGCAGGGGCTTATAATTCACCCCTCCACTTT,CASSLRAGAYNSPLHF,TRBJ1-6,TRBV5-6,NA,NA
TGCGCCAGCAGCTCCAAAACAGGGCGCAATTCACCCCTCCACTTT,CASSSKTGRNSPLHF,TRBJ1-6,TRBV5-1,once,NA
TGTGCCTGGAGTCTAAAGGGGGAGGCTTTCTTT,CAWSLKGEAFF,TRBJ1-1,TRBV30,NA,NA
TGCGCCAGCAGCTCACAGGGTTTGTCTGGAAACACCATATATTTT,CASSSQGLSGNTIYF,TRBJ1-3,TRBV5-1,NA,NA
TGTGCCAGCCGGACTAGCGGGGGAAACTACGAGCAGTACTTC,CASRTSGGNYEQYF,TRBJ2-7,TRBV6-5,NA,TRBD2
TGTGCCAGCAGTTTGGGCGGGAAAGAGACCCAGTACTTC,CASSLGGKETQYF,TRBJ2-5,TRBV28,NA,NA
TGTGCCAGCAGCAGTGGAGCGAGCTCCTATAATTCACCCCTCCACTTT,CASSSGASSYNSPLHF,TRBJ1-6,TRBV5-6,NA,NA
TGCAGCGCCCAAAGACCTGGGACAGGGGGCTCGGATGGCTACACCTTC,CSAQRPGTGGSDGYTF,TRBJ1-2,TRBV29-1,NA,TRBD1
TGTGCCAGCAGACCCTATAGCGGGAGGGATTACAATGAGCAGTTCTTC,CASRPYSGRDYNEQFF,TRBJ2-1,TRBV27,once,TRBD2
TGTGCCAGCAACCGGGACAGACGCTACAATGAGCAGTTCTTC,CASNRDRRYNEQFF,TRBJ2-1,TRBV2,NA,TRBD1
TGTGCCAGCAGTTCCCGTTTTAGTACGTATTTT,CASSSRFSTYF,TRBJ2-3,TRBV28,NA,NA
TGTGCCAGCAGGGCGGGGGTAGAAACAGATACGCAGTATTTT,CASRAGVETDTQYF,TRBJ2-3,TRBV2,NA,TRBD2
TGCAGTGCTGGTCAGGGGCAGCCCCAGCATTTT,CSAGQGQPQHF,TRBJ1-5,TRBV20-1,NA,NA
TGTGCCAGCCGTTGGGAGCGGATGATTAGCACAGATACGCAGTATTTT,CASRWERMISTDTQYF,TRBJ2-3,TRBV6-5,once,NA
TGTGCCTGGAACGGACAAGACACTAGCACAGATACGCAGTATTTT,CAWNGQDTSTDTQYF,TRBJ2-3,TRBV30,NA,NA
TGTGCCAGCAGTCCTCAGTATTCGACTGAAGCTTTCTTT,CASSPQYSTEAFF,TRBJ1-1,TRBV27,NA,NA
TGTGCCAGTAGACAGGGGGCTGGTCCAGATACGCAGTATTTT,CASRQGAGPDTQYF,TRBJ2-3,TRBV19,NA,TRBD1
TGTGCCAGCAGTTTGCACAGGGAATACACTGAAGCTTTCTTT,CASSLHREYTEAFF,TRBJ1-1,TRBV27,NA,NA
TGTGCCAGCAGAGAACGACAGGGCTCCTACGAGCAGTACTTC,CASRERQGSYEQYF,TRBJ2-7,TRBV6-5,NA,TRBD1
TGTGCCACCCTAACAGGGTTTGGGACCGGGGAGCTGTTTTTT,CATLTGFGTGELFF,TRBJ2-2,TRBV6-1,NA,NA
TGTGCCAGCAGTTTATCGGGGACAGGTAGATATTACAGGGAGACCCAGTACTTC,CASSLSGTGRYYRETQYF,TRBJ2-5,TRBV28,once,TRBD1
TGTGCCAGCAGCGCGACGGGTGTGGCCGGCTACACCTTC,CASSATGVAGYTF,TRBJ1-2,TRBV2,NA,NA
TGTGCCAGTAATAAGGACCAGGGCGAATTCGATACGCAGTATTTT,CASNKDQGEFDTQYF,TRBJ2-3,TRBV19,NA,NA